This is a list of T cell receptor beta chains from one sample in a study of shared clonotypes between healthy human individuals. Sequencing was performed with immunoSEQ multiplex PCR; in TCRdb, only in-frame clones are kept and a portion is missing. The sample consists of under 2.5 million clones, 80% to 95% of them appearing once. The source material was naive CD4+ T cells from PBMCs. The receptors derive from a man aged 18 to 35 in good health. Some clones in this sample may be carry-over from other donors' samples. The CDR3 runs from the conserved cysteine through the conserved F or W. A D gene is named only where the DNA matches it firmly. Clone size is not always given. Where it is, it says once, few, many or a class for expanded clones.

D gene: TRBD1
J gene: TRBJ2-1
V gene: TRBV19
clone size: -
CDR3 protein: CASSNQRTGGYNEQFF
CDR3 DNA: TGTGCCAGTAGTAACCAACGGACAGGGGGCTACAATGAGCAGTTCTTC

D gene: -
J gene: TRBJ2-7
V gene: TRBV7-6
clone size: -
CDR3 protein: CASSFGRGYEQYF
CDR3 DNA: TGTGCCAGCAGCTTTGGCAGGGGATACGAGCAGTACTTC

D gene: TRBD2
J gene: TRBJ2-1
V gene: TRBV5-1
clone size: -
CDR3 protein: CASSLQAGEYNEQFF
CDR3 DNA: TGCGCCAGCAGCTTGCAAGCGGGGGAGTACAATGAGCAGTTCTTC

D gene: -
J gene: TRBJ2-3
V gene: TRBV5-1
clone size: -
CDR3 protein: CASSLVTRQRNTDTQYF
CDR3 DNA: TGCGCCAGCAGCTTGGTTACGAGACAGAGAAACACAGATACGCAGTATTTT

D gene: -
J gene: TRBJ1-5
V gene: TRBV27
clone size: -
CDR3 protein: CASSLQGQPQHF
CDR3 DNA: TGTGCCAGCAGTTTACAAGGTCAGCCCCAGCATTTT

D gene: -
J gene: TRBJ2-2
V gene: TRBV27
clone size: -
CDR3 protein: CASSPAGTTSTGELFF
CDR3 DNA: TGTGCCAGCAGCCCCGCCGGGACAACCTCCACCGGGGAGCTGTTTTTT

D gene: TRBD2
J gene: TRBJ2-2
V gene: TRBV28
clone size: once
CDR3 protein: CASSRLAGGRVTGELFF
CDR3 DNA: TGTGCCAGCAGTCGACTAGCGGGAGGCCGGGTCACCGGGGAGCTGTTTTTT

D gene: -
J gene: TRBJ2-3
V gene: TRBV7-9
clone size: -
CDR3 protein: CASRQGSDTQYF
CDR3 DNA: TGTGCCAGCAGACAGGGTTCAGATACGCAGTATTTT

D gene: -
J gene: TRBJ2-7
V gene: TRBV29-1
clone size: -
CDR3 protein: CSVELGRVYEQYF
CDR3 DNA: TGCAGCGTTGAACTGGGCAGGGTCTACGAGCAGTACTTC

D gene: -
J gene: TRBJ1-5
V gene: TRBV5-6
clone size: once
CDR3 protein: CASSSFPSGRNQPQHF
CDR3 DNA: TGTGCCAGCAGCTCGTTTCCGTCTGGGCGGAATCAGCCCCAGCATTTT

D gene: TRBD2
J gene: TRBJ2-1
V gene: TRBV5-1
clone size: -
CDR3 protein: CASSLHRGLAGDNEQFF
CDR3 DNA: TGCGCCAGCAGCTTGCACAGAGGACTAGCGGGAGACAATGAGCAGTTCTTC

D gene: -
J gene: TRBJ2-3
V gene: TRBV18
clone size: -
CDR3 protein: CASSPGLPDTQYF
CDR3 DNA: TGTGCCAGCTCACCCGGATTACCAGATACGCAGTATTTT

D gene: -
J gene: TRBJ2-7
V gene: TRBV28
clone size: once
CDR3 protein: CASRLASAYEQYF
CDR3 DNA: TGTGCCAGCCGGCTGGCCAGCGCCTACGAGCAGTACTTC

D gene: TRBD1
J gene: TRBJ1-2
V gene: TRBV7-8
clone size: -
CDR3 protein: CASSPTGQGEVGYTF
CDR3 DNA: TGTGCCAGCAGCCCTACGGGACAGGGGGAGGTTGGCTACACCTTC

D gene: -
J gene: TRBJ2-1
V gene: TRBV4-3
clone size: -
CDR3 protein: CASSQDGSWDNEQFF
CDR3 DNA: TGCGCCAGCAGCCAAGACGGGAGTTGGGACAATGAGCAGTTCTTC

D gene: -
J gene: TRBJ1-3
V gene: TRBV6-1
clone size: -
CDR3 protein: CASSETRPRDTIYF
CDR3 DNA: TGTGCCAGCAGTGAAACTAGGCCACGCGACACCATATATTTT

D gene: -
J gene: TRBJ1-5
V gene: TRBV28
clone size: -
CDR3 protein: CASSPPRGGRDQPQHF
CDR3 DNA: TGTGCCAGCAGTCCTCCCCGCGGGGGCCGGGATCAGCCCCAGCATTTT

D gene: -
J gene: TRBJ1-5
V gene: TRBV6-1
clone size: -
CDR3 protein: CATRPWLPDQPQHF
CDR3 DNA: TGTGCCACCCGGCCCTGGCTCCCGGATCAGCCCCAGCATTTT

D gene: -
J gene: TRBJ2-3
V gene: TRBV15
clone size: -
CDR3 protein: CATSTHRYWANPRDTQYF
CDR3 DNA: TGTGCCACCAGCACCCACCGATATTGGGCAAACCCCCGGGATACGCAGTATTTT

D gene: -
J gene: TRBJ2-3
V gene: TRBV21-1
clone size: -
CDR3 protein: CASSRLDTVYSTDTQYF
CDR3 DNA: TGTGCCAGCAGCAGACTCGACACCGTTTATAGCACAGATACGCAGTATTTT

D gene: -
J gene: TRBJ1-6
V gene: TRBV4-1
clone size: -
CDR3 protein: CASSQDLAGTPPPLHF
CDR3 DNA: TGCGCCAGCAGCCAAGATCTAGCCGGGACCCCTCCCCCCCTCCACTTT

D gene: TRBD1
J gene: TRBJ1-3
V gene: TRBV18
clone size: -
CDR3 protein: CASSPSRGPGNTIYF
CDR3 DNA: TGTGCCAGCTCACCAAGCAGGGGGCCAGGAAACACCATATATTTT